What follows are 29 T cell receptor beta chains derived from one specimen sequenced in a study of blood T cell repertoires in COVID-19. Profiled with immunoSEQ multiplex PCR; TCRdb holds only in-frame clones, not every one. In the table there are approximately 250,000 clones, 85% to 90% of which are singletons. Sequencing was done on a sample of PBMCs or T cells enriched from blood (not recorded which). These receptors all come from a woman aged 25 to 45 with acute COVID-19.

The chain recombines TRBV7-7 with TRBJ2-1; 12 positions match TRBD2. V trimming: 1 base; J trimming: 8 bases; junction bases outside the gene matches: 6. The CDR3 consists of 16 residues. Germline V CDR1 and CDR2: SSHAT, FNYEAQ (reference sequence). For the CDR3, the DNA is TGTGCCAGCAGCTTAGGGCTAGCGGGAGGGCCTGATGAGCAGTTCTTC. Translating gives CASSLGLAGGPDEQFF.

J is TRBJ2-7 and V is TRBV25-1, with D maybe TRBD2 (5 bases). Trimming removed 8 bases at V and 5 bases at J, with 13 bases between. Germline CDR1 and CDR2: MGHDK and SYGVNS. This CDR3 comprises 12 residues. The CDR3 loop is CASSRGSNEQYF. In DNA, the CDR3 is TGTGCCAGCTCCCGAGGGAGCAACGAGCAGTACTTC.

The chain employs TRBV7-6 and TRBJ2-1, with 8 bases aligning to TRBD2. Germline loops: CDR1 SGHVS, CDR2 FNYEAQ. This CDR3 region has 17 residues. V lost 2 bases, J lost 5 bases, and 11 bases stayed unmatched. The CDR3 region has the DNA TGTGCCAGCAGCTTATTCCCGAGCGGGAGTGGGGACAATGAGCAGTTCTTC. It encodes CASSLFPSGSGDNEQFF.

This clone is a singleton in its sample. This chain joins TRBV5-6 and TRBJ1-6; 7 nucleotides line up with TRBD1. Germline CDR1 reads SGHDT; CDR2 reads YYEEEE. Unmatched junction bases numbered 6, after V lost 0 bases and J lost 9 bases. The CDR3 length is 15 residues. The CDR3 region has the DNA TGTGCCAGCAGCTTGGGTCCGGGGGACAGTTCACCCCTCCACTTT. This gives the protein CASSLGPGDSSPLHF.

The rearrangement joins TRBV27 to TRBJ1-1, with D maybe TRBD1 (6 bases). This CDR3 has 13 residues. From germline, CDR1 is MNHEY and CDR2 SMNVEV (reference sequence). With 7 bases removed from V and 1 base from J, the gap between germline ends came to 10 bases. The CDR3 coding sequence is TGTGCCAGCACTCCGACAGGGAACACTGAAGCTTTCTTT. The encoded protein is CASTPTGNTEAFF.

This clone has only one observation. The chain links TRBV7-9 to TRBJ1-2; D not certain. The CDR3 is 13 residues long. From germline, CDR1 is SEHNR and CDR2 FQNEAQ (reference sequence). Trimming shortened V by 5 bases and J by 3 bases, and 10 bases separated the two germline ends. In DNA, the CDR3 is TGTGCCAGCAGCCCTGGACTAGACTATGGCTACACCTTC. It is translated as CASSPGLDYGYTF.

V and J are TRBV28 and TRBJ1-1; the D is unclear. CDR1 is MDHEN and CDR2 is SYDVKM in the germline V gene. V lost 7 bases, J lost 1 base, and 19 bases lay in between. The CDR3 runs 16 residues. CDR3 protein: CASTPTRGRANTEAFF. The CDR3 DNA reads as TGTGCCAGCACCCCTACTCGAGGGAGAGCGAACACTGAAGCTTTCTTT. The full variable domain, completed using reference TRBV28 and TRBJ1-1, is DVKVTQSSRYLVKRTGEKVFLECVQDMDHENMFWYRQDPGLGLRLIYFSYDVKMKEKGDIPEGYSVSREKKERFSLILESASTNQTSMYLCASTPTRGRANTEAFFGQGTRLTVV.

The chain joins TRBV19 to TRBJ1-1; TRBD1 agrees at 7 bases. CDR1 is LNHDA, CDR2 SQIVND, per germline (reference sequence). This CDR3 region has 15 residues. V trimming: 1 base; J trimming: 8 bases; junction bases outside the gene matches: 10. The CDR3 reads CASSIARGGGDEAFF. DNA for the CDR3: TGTGCCAGTAGTATAGCACGAGGGGGCGGAGACGAAGCTTTCTTT.

The chain carries TRBV7-9 and TRBJ2-7; the D is unclear. V lost 5 bases and J lost 4, with 9 bases in between. The CDR3 runs 12 residues. Germline V gives CDR1 SEHNR, CDR2 FQNEAQ (reference sequence). The CDR3 protein is CASSASSYEQYF. CDR3 DNA sequence: TGTGCCAGCAGCGCGTCTAGTTACGAGCAGTACTTC.

The V and J genes are TRBV6-5 and TRBJ1-1; D not resolved. V dropped 6 bases and J dropped 0 bases, with 8 bases sitting between them. The CDR3 runs to 13 residues. CDR1 is MNHEY and CDR2 is SVGAGI in the germline V gene. For the CDR3, the DNA is TGTGCCAGCAGCACAGCAATGAACACTGAAGCTTTCTTT. This encodes CASSTAMNTEAFF.

V gene TRBV7-9 combines with J gene TRBJ2-7; tentatively, D is TRBD1 (6 bases). This CDR3 is built from 17 residues. Germline CDR1 reads SEHNR; CDR2 reads FQNEAQ (reference sequence). Deletions cut 1 base from V and 0 bases from J, with 16 bases between. The CDR3, as DNA: TGTGCCAGCAGCTTAGGTGGGACAAAAAACCTCTCCTACGAGCAGTACTTC. Protein product: CASSLGGTKNLSYEQYF. The full variable domain, with the rest looked up from reference TRBV7-9 and TRBJ2-7, is DTGVSQNPRHKITKRGQNVTFRCDPISEHNRLYWYRQTLGQGPEFLTYFQNEAQLEKSRLLSDRFSAERPKGSFSTLEIQRTEQGDSAMYLCASSLGGTKNLSYEQYFGPGTRLTVT.

The gene calls are TRBV28 and TRBJ2-3; no definite D call. The CDR3 totals 13 residues. The V gene's germline CDR1 is MDHEN and CDR2 SYDVKM. V lost 4 bases to trimming and J lost 6 bases, with 11 bases between them. The chain's CDR3 is CASSSSWRDTQYF. In DNA form, the CDR3 reads TGTGCCAGCAGTTCGAGTTGGCGGGATACGCAGTATTTT. Full variable domain (remainder filled in from reference TRBV28 and TRBJ2-3): DVKVTQSSRYLVKRTGEKVFLECVQDMDHENMFWYRQDPGLGLRLIYFSYDVKMKEKGDIPEGYSVSREKKERFSLILESASTNQTSMYLCASSSSWRDTQYFGPGTRLTVL.

This rearrangement joins TRBV9 to TRBJ2-7; D is possibly TRBD2 (5 bases). The V gene's germline CDR1 is SGDLS and CDR2 YYNGEE. CDR3 length: 13 amino acids. V was trimmed by 4 bases and J by 4 bases, leaving 12 bases between them. CDR3 DNA: TGTGCCAGCAGCAAAGCGGACCGTTACGAGCAGTACTTC. As protein: CASSKADRYEQYF.

The J gene is TRBJ1-6, the V gene TRBV3-1 (or the pseudogene TRBV3-2); D possibly corresponds to TRBD1 (6 bases). The CDR3 is 16 residues long. CDR1 is LGHDT and CDR2 is YNNKEL in the germline V gene (reference sequence). V lost 3 bases to trimming and J lost 7 bases, with 16 bases between them. The DNA for the CDR3 is TGTGCCAGCAGCCAGACAGGCGCCTTGGGGAATTCACCCCTCCACTTT. This codes for CASSQTGALGNSPLHF.

The V and J genes are TRBV9 and TRBJ2-7, with D maybe TRBD2 (5 bases). Germline CDR1 and CDR2: SGDLS and YYNGEE. Trimming removed 0 bases at V and 4 bases at J, with 11 bases between. This CDR3 is 14 amino acids long. In DNA, the CDR3 is TGTGCCAGCAGCGTAGGAGCGGAGTCGTACGAGCAGTACTTC. It is translated as CASSVGAESYEQYF.

This clone was observed a handful of times. This rearrangement joins TRBV2 to TRBJ2-1, with D perhaps matching TRBD1 (7 bases). V was cut by 2 bases and J by 9 bases, with 14 bases left in between. The CDR3 totals 14 residues. The germline V gene has CDR1 SNHLY and CDR2 FYNNEI. CDR3 nucleotides: TGTGCCAGCAGTGAACAGGGGGGTACCCCTGAGCAGTTCTTC. Its protein product is CASSEQGGTPEQFF.

V gene TRBV5-1 combines with J gene TRBJ1-5; 7 bases agree with TRBD1. The length of the CDR3 is 15 residues. CDR1 and CDR2 (germline): SGHRS, YFSETQ. The V gene end was trimmed by 4 bases and the J gene end by 3 bases; junction bases not matched to a gene: 7. The CDR3 region is CASSAGTEFNQPQHF. The DNA of the CDR3 is TGCGCCAGCAGCGCGGGGACAGAGTTCAATCAGCCCCAGCATTTT.

The chain couples TRBV28 to TRBJ1-5, with 8 bases identical to TRBD1. Germline CDR1 is MDHEN and CDR2 is SYDVKM. The CDR3 covers 12 residues. V shed 11 bases, J shed 2 bases, and the junction held 2 bases outside the gene matches. DNA of the CDR3: TGTGCCGGACAGGGCGGCAATCAGCCCCAGCATTTT. This sequence encodes CAGQGGNQPQHF.

The chain carries TRBV4-1 and TRBJ1-3; a possible D gene is TRBD1 (5 bases). The CDR3 covers 18 residues. Trimming shortened V by 3 bases and J by 0 bases, and 18 bases separated the two germline ends. Germline V CDR1 and CDR2: MGHRA, YSYEKL. In DNA, the CDR3 is TGCGCCAGCAGCCAGATTGACATGGGGCTCTTCTCTGGAAACACCATATATTTT. Protein: CASSQIDMGLFSGNTIYF.

The rearrangement uses TRBV2 and TRBJ1-1; the D gene is possibly TRBD1 (5 bases). The CDR3 is made up of 13 amino acids. Germline loops: CDR1 SNHLY, CDR2 FYNNEI. Trimming shortened V by 6 bases and J by 0 bases, and 8 bases separated the two germline ends. This CDR3 reads CASRATVNTEAFF. CDR3 nucleotides: TGTGCCAGCAGGGCGACAGTGAACACTGAAGCTTTCTTT.

The chain employs TRBV2 and TRBJ2-2; D possibly corresponds to TRBD1 (5 bases). V was pared by 4 bases and J by 3 bases, with 6 bases between. Germline V gene lookup returns CDR1 SNHLY and CDR2 FYNNEI. CDR3 length: 13 residues. The CDR3 reads CASSGRDTGELFF. The DNA of the CDR3 is TGTGCCAGCAGTGGCAGGGACACCGGGGAGCTGTTTTTT.

The chain employs TRBV18 and TRBJ2-1; TRBD1 is a possible D gene (5 bases). Germline V CDR1 and CDR2: KGHSH, LQKENI. Deletions cut 0 bases from V and 0 bases from J, with 9 bases between. The CDR3 has 16 residues. CDR3 nucleotide sequence: TGTGCCAGCTCACCACCAGGGGCCAGCTCCTACAATGAGCAGTTCTTC. Translating it yields CASSPPGASSYNEQFF.

The chain carries TRBV2 and TRBJ2-7; TRBD2 matches at 9 bases. The trim removed 9 bases at V and 3 bases at J, leaving 6 bases unmatched. Germline V gives CDR1 SNHLY, CDR2 FYNNEI. This CDR3 is built from 13 residues. The CDR3 DNA is TGTGCCAGTGGTAGCGGGAGTATCTACGAGCAGTACTTC. This sequence encodes CASGSGSIYEQYF.

The rearrangement links TRBV11-3 to TRBJ2-2; 8 bases are a match to TRBD2. Trimming removed 9 bases from V and 3 bases from J; junction bases left unmatched: 9. Per the germline V gene, CDR1 is SGHNT and CDR2 is YENEEA. The length of the CDR3 is 15 residues. The CDR3 loop is CASSGGARDTGELFF. The CDR3 DNA reads TGTGCCAGTTCCGGGGGGGCAAGGGACACCGGGGAGCTGTTTTTT.

The rearrangement links TRBV28 to TRBJ2-3; TRBD2 is a possible D gene (6 bases). CDR3 length: 15 residues. Germline CDR1 MDHEN, CDR2 SYDVKM. The V end was cut by 8 bases, the J end by 0 bases, with 15 bases between. The CDR3 reads CASGILAASTDTQYF. CDR3 DNA sequence: TGTGCCAGCGGGATTTTAGCGGCCAGCACAGATACGCAGTATTTT.

This chain joins TRBV6-5 and TRBJ2-7; D gene unclear. V was trimmed by 10 bases and J by 5 bases, leaving 15 bases between them. CDR1 is MNHEY and CDR2 is SVGAGI in the germline V gene. This CDR3 spans 12 amino acids. The CDR3 reads CATGPSLDEQYF. CDR3 nucleotides: TGTGCCACTGGCCCGTCTCTGGACGAGCAGTACTTC.

The chain joins TRBV2 to TRBJ2-5; the match to TRBD2 covers 7 bases. CDR1 and CDR2 (germline): SNHLY, FYNNEI. V dropped 10 bases and J dropped 4; count of bases not matched to a gene: 9. The CDR3 covers 13 residues. The CDR3 coding sequence is TGTGCCAACATAAGCGGGATTGCAGAGACCCAGTACTTC. Its protein product is CANISGIAETQYF. The full variable domain, with the rest looked up from reference TRBV2 and TRBJ2-5, is EPEVTQTPSHQVTQMGQEVILRCVPISNHLYFYWYRQILGQKVEFLVSFYNNEISEKSEIFDDQFSVERPDGSNFTLKIRSTKLEDSAMYFCANISGIAETQYFGPGTRLLVL.

With respect to this clone: The same CDR3 also results from other DNA sequences found in this sample. The chain uses TRBV28 and TRBJ2-7; D not certain. From germline, CDR1 is MDHEN and CDR2 SYDVKM. V dropped 5 bases and J dropped 2 bases, with 4 bases sitting between them. The CDR3 has 11 amino acids. The CDR3 sequence is CASSQTYEQYF. CDR3 nucleotides: TGTGCCAGCAGTCAGACCTACGAGCAGTACTTC.

The rearrangement uses TRBV24-1 and TRBJ1-6; D is uncertain. The germline V gene has CDR1 KGHDR and CDR2 SFDVKD. The CDR3 is 18 residues long. Trimming cost V 1 base and J 0 bases, with 12 bases left between them. CDR3 in DNA: TGTGCCACCAGTGATTTAGGTACAGACTACTCCTATAATTCACCCCTCCACTTT. Amino acid sequence: CATSDLGTDYSYNSPLHF.